These 32 T cell receptor beta chains were sequenced from one sample in a study of OX40 agonist ivuxolimab in advanced cancers. Repertoires were generated with immunoSEQ multiplex PCR, while TCRdb's copy carries only in-frame clones and drops some. The data contain 70,000 to 80,000 clones, roughly 90% of them singletons. Sequences were derived from CD4+ or CD8+ T cells sorted from blood, sampled in a trial of the OX40 agonist ivuxolimab. Source of these receptors: an adult with an advanced solid tumor such as melanoma, head and neck, liver or kidney cancer.

This sequence joins TRBV11-2 and TRBJ2-3; D might be TRBD2 (6 bases). The V and J ends lost 1 base and 0 bases respectively, with 17 bases between them. This CDR3 spans 18 amino acids. Germline V gene lookup returns CDR1 SGHAT and CDR2 FQNNGV. The CDR3 DNA is TGTGCCAGCAGCTTAGGGAGGGGCTATGGTACTAGCACAGATACGCAGTATTTT. Protein sequence: CASSLGRGYGTSTDTQYF.

The chain combines TRBV19 with TRBJ2-1; TRBD2 matches 13 bases. The CDR3 is 17 amino acids. The germline V gene encodes CDR1 LNHDA and CDR2 SQIVND (reference sequence). V lost 5 bases to trimming and J lost 5 bases; unmatched junction nucleotides: 9. The CDR3 loop is CASSAMGLAGSNNEQFF. CDR3 nucleotides: TGTGCCAGTAGTGCAATGGGACTAGCGGGGAGCAACAATGAGCAGTTCTTC. Full variable domain (rest looked up from reference TRBV19 and TRBJ2-1): DGGITQSPKYLFRKEGQNVTLSCEQNLNHDAMYWYRQDPGQGLRLIYYSQIVNDFQKGDIAEGYSVSREKKESFPLTVTSAQKNPTAFYLCASSAMGLAGSNNEQFFGPGTRLTVL.

The chain uses TRBV19 and TRBJ1-1; D call uncertain. The CDR3 is 15 residues long. V gave up 5 bases and J gave up 2 bases, with 15 bases separating them. Germline-derived CDR1 and CDR2 are LNHDA and SQIVND (reference sequence). CDR3 nucleotide sequence: TGTGCCAGTAGTTTAAGCGGGTTGGGAAACACTGAAGCTTTCTTT. The encoded protein is CASSLSGLGNTEAFF. Supplemented by reference TRBV19 and TRBJ1-1, the full variable domain reads DGGITQSPKYLFRKEGQNVTLSCEQNLNHDAMYWYRQDPGQGLRLIYYSQIVNDFQKGDIAEGYSVSREKKESFPLTVTSAQKNPTAFYLCASSLSGLGNTEAFFGQGTRLTVV.

The chain links TRBV28 to TRBJ1-5; D might be TRBD1 (6 bases). Trimming removed 5 bases at V and 7 bases at J, with 9 bases between. The CDR3 totals 12 residues. Per germline, CDR1 MDHEN and CDR2 SYDVKM. CDR3 loop: CASSPQGQPQHF. In DNA, the CDR3 is TGTGCCAGCAGTCCACAGGGCCAGCCCCAGCATTTT.

J is TRBJ2-2 and V is TRBV6-5, with D hard to call. The ends were cut back, 6 bases at V and 4 bases at J, with 12 bases in the middle. The CDR3 is 14 residues long. CDR1 is MNHEY and CDR2 is SVGAGI in the germline V gene. For the CDR3, the DNA is TGTGCCAGCAGCCTTACATCTGGCACCGGGGAGCTGTTTTTT. This translates into CASSLTSGTGELFF.

This clone was observed a single time. The chain links TRBV4-3 to TRBJ2-5; 10 nucleotides align to TRBD1. Germline V gene sequence: CDR1 LGHNA, CDR2 YSLEER. The CDR3 totals 16 residues. The trim removed 0 bases at V and 1 base at J, leaving 2 bases unmatched. The CDR3 DNA reads as TGCGCCAGCAGCCAAGACGGGACAGGGGTCCAAGAGACCCAGTACTTC. It yields the protein CASSQDGTGVQETQYF.

This rearrangement joins TRBV7-9 to TRBJ2-3; D unresolved. The length of the CDR3 is 15 residues. The germline V gene encodes CDR1 SEHNR and CDR2 FQNEAQ (reference sequence). Trimming took off 1 base at V and 0 bases at J, with 8 bases between the two ends. Here the CDR3 reads CASSLDGSSTDTQYF. CDR3 nucleotide sequence: TGTGCCAGCAGCTTAGATGGCAGCAGCACAGATACGCAGTATTTT.

V gene TRBV5-1 combines with J gene TRBJ2-2; TRBD2 might be the D (6 bases). CDR1 is SGHRS, CDR2 YFSETQ, per germline. Trimming left V 6 bases short and J 0 bases short, with 9 bases between. This CDR3 comprises 14 residues. Here the CDR3 reads CASTAGTNTGELFF. The CDR3 bases are TGCGCCAGCACGGCGGGAACGAACACCGGGGAGCTGTTTTTT.

V is TRBV5-4 and J is TRBJ1-1, with D possibly being TRBD1 (6 bases). The ends were cut back, 5 bases at V and 1 base at J, with 9 bases in the middle. Looked up from germline, CDR1 is SGHNT and CDR2 is YYREEE (reference sequence). This CDR3 contains 13 residues. CDR3 sequence: CASRPGQNTEAFF. The CDR3 DNA reads as TGTGCCAGCAGGCCGGGACAGAACACTGAAGCTTTCTTT.

The chain employs TRBV6-5 and TRBJ1-2; D not certain. The CDR3 length is 12 residues. Trimming pared 6 bases from V and 6 bases from J, leaving 11 bases between. The V gene's germline CDR1 is MNHEY and CDR2 SVGAGI. CDR3 region: CASSQAENGYTF. The CDR3, as DNA: TGTGCCAGCAGCCAGGCGGAGAATGGCTACACCTTC.

This clone showed up just a few times. The V call is TRBV30, the J call TRBJ1-1; D not certain. Trimming removed 0 bases from V and 11 bases from J, with 16 bases in between. The CDR3 totals 13 residues. Germline CDR1 reads GTSNPN; CDR2 reads SVGIG (reference sequence). The CDR3 DNA follows: TGTGCCTGGAGTGTACAAGGGCCCGGAGGGGCTTTCTTT. This translates into CAWSVQGPGGAFF.

The chain joins TRBV7-8 to TRBJ2-7, with TRBD2 matching 7 bases. Germline CDR1 is SGHVS and CDR2 is FQNEAQ. CDR3 size: 16 residues. The V gene end was trimmed by 5 bases and the J gene end by 0 bases; junction bases not matched to a gene: 10. CDR3: CASSPSGRGTSYEQYF. The CDR3 DNA reads as TGTGCCAGCAGCCCCTCGGGGCGGGGGACCTCCTACGAGCAGTACTTC.

CDR3 sequence: CASSLIPGGTEAFF. The CDR3 region has the DNA TGTGCCAGCAGCTTAATCCCAGGGGGCACTGAAGCTTTCTTT. The chain is built from TRBV7-9 and TRBJ1-1; TRBD1 agrees at 7 bases. V dropped 2 bases and J dropped 4; count of bases not matched to a gene: 4. CDR1 and CDR2 (germline): SEHNR, FQNEAQ (reference sequence). This CDR3 is 14 amino acids long.

This sequence joins TRBV2 and TRBJ1-5; weak D call: TRBD1 (5 bases). Germline V gene sequence: CDR1 SNHLY, CDR2 FYNNEI. The ends were cut back, 2 bases at V and 6 bases at J, with 14 bases in the middle. The CDR3 has 15 amino acids. This CDR3 reads CASSEQGGVGQPQHF. The CDR3 DNA is TGTGCCAGCAGTGAACAGGGTGGCGTGGGTCAGCCCCAGCATTTT.

The V call is TRBV29-1, the J call TRBJ2-6; TRBD1 matches at 10 bases. Per germline, CDR1 SQVTM and CDR2 ANQGSEA. With V trimmed by 7 bases and J by 1 base, 7 bases remained unmatched. The CDR3 is 16 amino acids. The CDR3 DNA follows: TGCAGCGAAACCGGGACAGGGGATTCTGGGGCCAACGTCCTGACTTTC. Protein product: CSETGTGDSGANVLTF. The full variable domain, rest sourced from reference TRBV29-1 and TRBJ2-6, is SAVISQKPSRDICQRGTSLTIQCQVDSQVTMMFWYRQQPGQSLTLIATANQGSEATYESGFVIDKFPISRPNLTFSTLTVSNMSPEDSSIYLCSETGTGDSGANVLTFGAGSRLTVL.

The chain has TRBV7-8 and TRBJ1-3; no clear D. Trimming cost V 7 bases and J 4 bases, with 17 bases left between them. The CDR3 is 15 residues long. Germline CDR1 SGHVS, CDR2 FQNEAQ. The CDR3 protein is CASTIMSGTGNTIYF. DNA of the CDR3: TGTGCCAGCACCATTATGTCGGGTACGGGAAACACCATATATTTT. Together with reference TRBV7-8 and TRBJ1-3, the CDR3 gives the full variable domain: GAGVSQSPRYKVAKRGQDVALRCDPISGHVSLFWYQQALGQGPEFLTYFQNEAQLDKSGLPSDRFFAERPEGSVSTLKIQRTQQEDSAVYLCASTIMSGTGNTIYFGEGSWLTVV.

This clone was seen a single time. V usage is TRBV6-6 and J usage is TRBJ1-2; a weak D match, TRBD1 (6 bases). Trimming cost V 4 bases and J 3 bases, with 12 bases left between them. Germline-derived CDR1 and CDR2 are MNHNY and SVGAGI (reference sequence). The CDR3 contains 14 residues. The CDR3, as DNA: TGTGCCAGCAGTTCTGACAGGTTCTACTATGGCTACACCTTC. It specifies CASSSDRFYYGYTF.

The rearrangement links TRBV9 to TRBJ2-2, with 7 bases identical to TRBD2. J was trimmed by 4 bases and V by 4 bases; bases with no gene match: 13. CDR1 and CDR2 from the germline V gene are SGDLS and YYNGEE. The CDR3 runs to 17 residues. The CDR3 is CASSPTRWGGRTGELFF. The CDR3 DNA reads as TGTGCCAGCAGCCCCACTCGATGGGGGGGACGCACCGGGGAGCTGTTTTTT.

This chain links TRBV10-3 with TRBJ2-1; the match to TRBD2 covers 7 bases. CDR3 size: 13 residues. CDR1 and CDR2 (germline): ENHRY, SYGVKD. V shed 10 bases, J shed 5 bases, and the junction held 8 bases outside the gene matches. Written as DNA, the CDR3 is TGTGCCACCGCCACTAGCGCAAACAATGAGCAGTTCTTC. This gives the protein CATATSANNEQFF.

The rearrangement uses TRBV6-5 and TRBJ2-2, with TRBD1 matching 7 bases. Germline CDR1 MNHEY, CDR2 SVGAGI. V shed 6 bases and J 1 base; nucleotides not matched to a gene: 2. The CDR3 sequence is 14 residues long. The CDR3 bases are TGTGCCAGCAGAAGGACAGGGAACACCGGGGAGCTGTTTTTT. Translated, it gives CASRRTGNTGELFF.

V and J are TRBV5-1 and TRBJ2-3; 7 nucleotides agree with TRBD1. CDR3 length: 15 amino acids. The germline V gene has CDR1 SGHRS and CDR2 YFSETQ. V trimming: 3 bases; J trimming: 3 bases; junction bases outside the gene matches: 7. The CDR3, as DNA: TGCGCCAGCAGCTCTGGGGGACAGCAAACAGATACGCAGTATTTT. Protein product: CASSSGGQQTDTQYF.

V gene TRBV11-3 combines with J gene TRBJ2-5, with 11 bases identical to TRBD1. J was trimmed by 3 bases and V by 5 bases; bases with no gene match: 5. Per germline, CDR1 SGHNT and CDR2 YENEEA. The CDR3 has 15 amino acids. CDR3 in amino acids: CASSQGQGGEETQYF. CDR3 sequence (DNA): TGTGCCAGCAGCCAGGGACAGGGGGGGGAAGAGACCCAGTACTTC.

The chain couples TRBV7-2 to TRBJ1-4; tentatively, D is TRBD1 (6 bases). This CDR3 has 17 residues. Germline assignment: CDR1 SGHTA and CDR2 FQGNSA. V was shortened by 3 bases and J by 7 bases, with 21 bases between the two germline ends. In DNA form, the CDR3 reads TGTGCCAGCAGCTTGAAGGGGGGGCCGGGACTTGGTGAAAAACTGTTTTTT. This sequence encodes CASSLKGGPGLGEKLFF. The full variable domain, in which reference TRBV7-2 and TRBJ1-4 provide the parts outside the CDR3, is GAGVSQSPSNKVTEKGKDVELRCDPISGHTALYWYRQSLGQGLEFLIYFQGNSAPDKSGLPSDRFSAERTGGSVSTLTIQRTQQEDSAVYLCASSLKGGPGLGEKLFFGSGTQLSVL.

The gene calls are TRBV5-5 and TRBJ1-2; 9 positions agree with TRBD1. V lost 2 bases to trimming and J lost 7 bases; unmatched junction nucleotides: 3. CDR1 SGHKS and CDR2 YYEKEE come from the germline V gene (reference sequence). CDR3 length: 13 amino acids. CDR3 sequence reads: CASSLQGAGGYTF. In DNA form, the CDR3 reads TGTGCCAGCAGCTTACAGGGGGCAGGTGGCTACACCTTC. Full variable domain (remainder filled in from reference TRBV5-5 and TRBJ1-2): DAGVTQSPTHLIKTRGQQVTLRCSPISGHKSVSWYQQVLGQGPQFIFQYYEKEERGRGNFPDRFSARQFPNYSSELNVNALLLGDSALYLCASSLQGAGGYTFGSGTRLTVV.

V usage is TRBV5-4 and J usage is TRBJ1-5, with D perhaps matching TRBD1 (5 bases). Germline V CDR1 and CDR2: SGHNT, YYREEE (reference sequence). The CDR3 has 16 residues. V gave up 3 bases and J gave up 4 bases, with 17 bases separating them. CDR3 sequence: CASSYRGRGANQPQHF. The DNA for the CDR3 is TGTGCCAGCAGCTACAGAGGTAGGGGTGCAAATCAGCCCCAGCATTTT.

CDR3 region: CASSVTGPHTGELFF. For the CDR3, the DNA is TGTGCCAGCAGCGTGACAGGGCCCCACACCGGGGAGCTGTTTTTT. V and J are TRBV9 and TRBJ2-2, with 7 positions matching TRBD1. Germline V gene sequence: CDR1 SGDLS, CDR2 YYNGEE. The V gene end was trimmed by 2 bases and the J gene end by 3 bases; junction bases not matched to a gene: 4. The CDR3 consists of 15 residues.

This chain uses TRBV11-3 with TRBJ1-1; D gene ambiguous. The CDR3 spans 13 residues. From germline, CDR1 is SGHNT and CDR2 YENEEA. V was shortened by 2 bases and J by 10 bases, with 14 bases between the two germline ends. CDR3 region: CASSLRVGGLAFF. CDR3 nucleotides: TGTGCCAGCAGCTTAAGAGTAGGAGGGTTAGCTTTCTTT.

V is TRBV6-1 and J is TRBJ2-7, with TRBD1 as a possible D gene (6 bases). The CDR3 totals 14 residues. Trimming took 5 bases from V and 4 from J, leaving 15 bases between them. Germline CDR1 reads MNHNS; CDR2 reads SASEGT. As DNA, the CDR3 is TGTGCCAGCAGTAACGGACAGAGCCTATACGAGCAGTACTTC. This codes for CASSNGQSLYEQYF.

The chain uses TRBV6-1 and TRBJ1-2; D unclear. V was trimmed by 2 bases and J by 1 base, leaving 8 bases between them. The CDR3 loop spans 14 amino acids. Germline CDR1 MNHNS, CDR2 SASEGT. The CDR3 sequence is CASSESRVNYGYTF. The CDR3 nucleotides read TGTGCCAGCAGTGAATCTAGGGTTAACTATGGCTACACCTTC.

The rearrangement links TRBV19 to TRBJ2-6; tentatively, D is TRBD2 (6 bases). V was cut by 5 bases and J by 0 bases, with 8 bases left in between. CDR1 LNHDA and CDR2 SQIVND come from the germline V gene (reference sequence). The CDR3 length is 15 residues. CDR3 residues: CASSPGSSGANVLTF. As DNA, the CDR3 is TGTGCCAGTAGTCCCGGGAGCTCTGGGGCCAACGTCCTGACTTTC.

The chain is built from TRBV30 and TRBJ2-7, with TRBD2 matching 13 bases. The CDR3 runs to 18 residues. Germline assignment: CDR1 GTSNPN and CDR2 SVGIG (reference sequence). Unmatched junction bases numbered 8, after V lost 0 bases and J lost 0 bases. CDR3 coding DNA: TGTGCCTGGAGTGTATTGGGACTAGCGGGAACCGACTCCTACGAGCAGTACTTC. Translating gives CAWSVLGLAGTDSYEQYF. Drawing the rest from reference TRBV30 and TRBJ2-7, the complete variable domain is SQTIHQWPATLVQPVGSPLSLECTVEGTSNPNLYWYRQAAGRGLQLLFYSVGIGQISSEVPQNLSASRPQDRQFILSSKKLLLSDSGFYLCAWSVLGLAGTDSYEQYFGPGTRLTVT.

This chain joins TRBV7-2 and TRBJ1-5; D is uncertain. This CDR3 contains 16 residues. Looked up from germline, CDR1 is SGHTA and CDR2 is FQGNSA. The V end was cut by 1 base, the J end by 0 bases, with 10 bases between. The CDR3, as DNA: TGTGCCAGCAGCTTAGGACCGATAATTAGCAATCAGCCCCAGCATTTT. The encoded protein is CASSLGPIISNQPQHF. Variable domain in full (rest from reference TRBV7-2 and TRBJ1-5): GAGVSQSPSNKVTEKGKDVELRCDPISGHTALYWYRQSLGQGLEFLIYFQGNSAPDKSGLPSDRFSAERTGGSVSTLTIQRTQQEDSAVYLCASSLGPIISNQPQHFGDGTRLSIL.